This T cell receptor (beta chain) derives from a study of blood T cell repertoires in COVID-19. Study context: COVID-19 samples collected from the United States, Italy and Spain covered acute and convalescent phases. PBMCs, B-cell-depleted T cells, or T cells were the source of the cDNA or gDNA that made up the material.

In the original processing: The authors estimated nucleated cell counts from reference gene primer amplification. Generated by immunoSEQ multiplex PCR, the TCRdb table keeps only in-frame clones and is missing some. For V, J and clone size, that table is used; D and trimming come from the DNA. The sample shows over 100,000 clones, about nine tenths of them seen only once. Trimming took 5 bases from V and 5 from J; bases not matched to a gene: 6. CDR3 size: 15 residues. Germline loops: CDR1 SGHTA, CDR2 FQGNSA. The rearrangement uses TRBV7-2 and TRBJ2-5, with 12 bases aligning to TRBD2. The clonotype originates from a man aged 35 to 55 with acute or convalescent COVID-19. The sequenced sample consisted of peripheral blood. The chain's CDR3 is CASSVLAGGRETQYF. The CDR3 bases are TGTGCCAGCAGCGTACTAGCGGGGGGCCGGGAGACCCAGTACTTC.